This T cell receptor (beta chain) derives from a study of breast tumors, draining lymph nodes, adjacent tissues. Study findings and constraints: Tumor repertoires ranked between lymph nodes and nontumor tissue in diversity, with V and J gene preferences. Data fit most tumor T cells coming from lymph node, expanding in tumor. Tumor T cell lymph node origin was a supported hypothesis, not proven. Tumor and nontumor repertoires were significantly more similar in luminal-like than in basal-like breast cancer.

Turning to this clonotype: The antigen is not known. Germline is not matched at one junction end, which may reflect a read error.

Per germline, CDR1 KGHSH and CDR2 LQKENI. The CDR3 length is 16 residues. TCRdb independently ran MiXCR on the multiplex PCR reads; one entry per CDR3 protein. Among 200,000 to 300,000 distinct CDR3 sequences listed, around 31% were seen once. Breast cancer patients provided tissue from their axillary draining lymph nodes. Input material: axillary lymph node tissue. This rearrangement joins TRBV18 to TRBJ2-2; 9 bases are shared with TRBD1. The TCR was taken from a female donor with breast cancer. Some clones in this sample may be carry-over from other donors' samples. The DNA for the CDR3 is TGTGCCAGCTCACCCCGGGACAGGGCGAACACCGGGGAGCTGCTTTTT. Protein: CASSPRDRANTGELLF.